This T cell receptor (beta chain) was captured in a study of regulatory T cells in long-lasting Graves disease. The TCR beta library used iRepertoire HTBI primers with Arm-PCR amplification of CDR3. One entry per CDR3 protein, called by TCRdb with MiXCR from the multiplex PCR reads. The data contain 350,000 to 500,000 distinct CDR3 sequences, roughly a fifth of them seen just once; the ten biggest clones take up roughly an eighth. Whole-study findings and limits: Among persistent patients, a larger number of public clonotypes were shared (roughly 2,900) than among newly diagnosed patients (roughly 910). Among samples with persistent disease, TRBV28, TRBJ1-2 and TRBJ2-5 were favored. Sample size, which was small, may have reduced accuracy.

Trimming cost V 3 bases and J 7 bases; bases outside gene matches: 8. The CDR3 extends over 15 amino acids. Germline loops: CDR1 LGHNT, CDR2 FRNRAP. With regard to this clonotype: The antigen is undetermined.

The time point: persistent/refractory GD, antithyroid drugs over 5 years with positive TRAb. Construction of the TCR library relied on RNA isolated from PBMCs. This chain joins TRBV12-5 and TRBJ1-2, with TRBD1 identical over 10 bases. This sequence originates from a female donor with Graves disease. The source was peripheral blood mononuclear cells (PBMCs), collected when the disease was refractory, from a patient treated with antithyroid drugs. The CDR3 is CASGFGTGETGGYTF. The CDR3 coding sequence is TGTGCTAGTGGTTTCGGGACAGGGGAGACCGGTGGCTACACCTTC.